This T cell receptor beta chain originates from a study of shared clonotypes between healthy human individuals. Study findings and constraints: Several donors shared around 5.1% of their naive CD4 clonotypes.

V was cut by 4 bases and J by 2 bases, with 13 bases left in between. Germline V gene sequence: CDR1 SGHRS, CDR2 YFSETQ. CDR3 length: 15 amino acids. Each donor was a Caucasian adult residing in Nashville, Tennessee. Details on this clone: Its antigen is as yet unknown.

Produced via immunoSEQ multiplex PCR; TCRdb's table is partial and in-frame only. The profile shows around 2.3 million clones, around 95% of them singletons. The TCR sequence derives from a man younger than 35 in good health. This chain uses TRBV5-1 with TRBJ2-1, with D tentatively TRBD1 or TRBD2 (5 bases each). The specimen was naive CD4+ T cells sorted from blood. Subset: CD45RA+ positively selected. CDR3 DNA: TGCGCCAGCAGCCAGGACGGGACCACCTACAATGAGCAGTTCTTC. Protein: CASSQDGTTYNEQFF.